The source of this T cell receptor beta chain is a study of cytomegalovirus exposure and HLA in healthy donors. Turning to the study itself: From donors who were HLA-typed, an early data release held 70 million to 90 million unique TCRs.

This clone was detected only once. The CDR3 length is 15 residues. V shed 0 bases and J shed 0 bases, with 6 bases lying between them. CDR1 is SGHDT, CDR2 YYEEEE, per germline. The study ran its PCR with 60 Vbeta and 13 Jbeta primers. This table comes from immunoSEQ multiplex PCR, and its TCRdb copy is limited to in-frame clones, with some not included. The table has about 130,000 clones, 75% to 90% seen once; the top ten hold 1%. The chain couples TRBV5-6 to TRBJ2-2; D gene unclear. Specimen: PBMCs. This receptor was obtained from a man aged 35 to 55 in good health and CMV-seronegative. CDR3 residues: CASSLGSSNTGELFF. Here the CDR3 DNA reads TGTGCCAGCAGCTTGGGCAGTTCGAACACCGGGGAGCTGTTTTTT.